Below, one TCR beta chain is given with its context. Ages ranged from roughly 18 to 95 years, with residence in around 24 US areas. The sample is drawn from a study of blood T cell repertoires in COVID-19. The germline gives CDR1 SNHLY, CDR2 FYNNEI. The CDR3 consists of 18 residues. With 3 bases removed from V and 0 bases from J, the gap between germline ends came to 19 bases. Assay used: immunoSEQ multiplex PCR; TCRdb lists only in-frame clones, some missing. The sample records about 400,000 clones, approximately 88% being singletons. Sequenced input: PBMCs or T cells enriched from blood (not recorded which). The sequence was collected from a woman aged 40 to 55 with acute COVID-19. The chain couples TRBV2 to TRBJ2-3; a possible D gene is TRBD2 (6 bases). CDR3 region: CASSDRGSIILSTDTQYF. As DNA, the CDR3 is TGTGCCAGCAGTGACCGGGGGAGCATCATCCTTAGCACAGATACGCAGTATTTT.